The 2 T cell receptor beta chains listed next were all sequenced from one sample in a study of T cells after yellow fever vaccination. MiXCR, applied by TCRdb to the 5' RACE reads, yields one record per CDR3 protein. The data hold a few hundred thousand distinct CDR3 sequences, with 17% observed a single time. Source: PBMCs, taken less than 6 days after the first yellow fever vaccination. The receptors derive from a man younger than 30 who received the YFV17D yellow fever vaccine.

CDR3 sequence: CASSPTNYQETQYF. CDR3 DNA: TGTGCCAGCAGCCCTACTAACTATCAAGAGACCCAGTACTTC. The chain employs TRBV7-2 and TRBJ2-5; D is ambiguous. Germline assignment: CDR1 SGHTA and CDR2 FQGNSA. The CDR3 is 14 amino acids. V lost 5 bases, J lost 2 bases, and 12 bases lay in between.

This clonotype was seen more than once but under ten times. V gene TRBV24-1 combines with J gene TRBJ2-1, with no clear D. The germline V and J ends were trimmed by 3 bases and 8 bases, with 10 bases remaining between them. The CDR3 is 13 amino acids. Germline V gene data show CDR1 as KGHDR and CDR2 as SFDVKD. The CDR3, as DNA: TGTGCCACCAGTGATATTTCGGGCCATGAGCAGTTCTTC. It encodes CATSDISGHEQFF.